Sequencing of this T cell receptor beta chain was carried out in a study of T cells after yellow fever vaccination. Points from the study as a whole: Few clonotypes appeared in both CD4 and CD8 compartments. Reappearance after the booster was seen for most primary-vaccination clones, at more than 95% CD4 and less than 90% CD8.

This clonotype was seen once. What it binds is not known. No conserved phenylalanine or tryptophan is present at the end of the CDR3, so a read error is the likely explanation. Production of TCR cDNA was by 5'RACE template switching, which also added a universal primer site and UMIs. MiXCR was run by TCRdb on the 5' RACE reads, yielding one entry per CDR3 protein. The repertoire holds over 300,000 distinct CDR3 sequences, with less than 4.5% as singletons. V was shortened by 2 bases and J by 0 bases, with 6 bases between the two germline ends. The V gene's germline CDR1 is SGHRS and CDR2 YFSETQ. The CDR3 contains 14 residues.

The source of this sequence is a man aged 18 to 30 who received the YFV17D yellow fever vaccine. The material sequenced was PBMCs, taken on the day of the yellow fever booster vaccination. The chain recombines TRBV5-1 with TRBJ2-1, with D uncertain. CDR3 DNA sequence: TGCGCCAGCAGCTTACAGAGCTCCTACAATGAGCAGTTCCTC. Amino acids: CASSLQSSYNEQFL.